These T cell receptor beta chains were read from a single sample in a study of regulatory T cells in long-lasting Graves disease. TCRdb independently ran MiXCR on the multiplex PCR reads; one entry per CDR3 protein. The sample records roughly 450,000 distinct CDR3 sequences, around 21% being singletons. The specimen comprised peripheral blood mononuclear cells (PBMCs), sampled when the disease was refractory, from a patient treated with antithyroid drugs. Every receptor here comes from a female donor with Graves disease. The conserved cysteine and the conserved F or W are not part of the CDR3 here.

length: 12
V: TRBV12-3/TRBV12-4
J: TRBJ1-1
CDR3: ASTPRGLNTEAF

length: 11
V: TRBV12-3/TRBV12-4
J: TRBJ2-7
CDR3: ASSVALRDEQY

length: 11
V: TRBV7-9
J: TRBJ2-7
CDR3: ASSSEGRYEQY

length: 11
V: TRBV7-2
J: TRBJ2-7
CDR3: ASTLGRDYEQY

length: 15
V: TRBV6-2/TRBV6-3
J: TRBJ1-3
CDR3: ASSYFTAGISGNTIY

length: 9
V: TRBV28
J: TRBJ1-2
CDR3: ACTLSGGYT

length: 14
V: TRBV5-8
J: TRBJ2-1
CDR3: ASSSRGTSGRNEQF

length: 12
V: TRBV27
J: TRBJ1-5
CDR3: ASSSGVRDQPQH

length: 13
V: TRBV6-1
J: TRBJ1-5
CDR3: ASSEGLRGNQPQH

length: 11
V: TRBV7-2
J: TRBJ1-5
CDR3: ASRRGWNQPQH

length: 15
V: TRBV29-1
J: TRBJ2-2
CDR3: SVEDIEPTSNTGELF

length: 13
V: TRBV7-2
J: TRBJ2-7
CDR3: ASSPGTSGIGEQY

length: 13
V: TRBV20-1
J: TRBJ1-1
CDR3: SALKYGGLNTEAF

length: 15
V: TRBV7-2
J: TRBJ1-3
CDR3: ASSSRNRDDSGNTIY

length: 14
V: TRBV28
J: TRBJ1-5
CDR3: ASSLLVSGGNQPQH

length: 12
V: TRBV12-3/TRBV12-4
J: TRBJ1-4
CDR3: ASRRDSENEKLF

length: 14
V: TRBV19
J: TRBJ1-5
CDR3: ASSIAGSALDEPQH

length: 13
V: TRBV5-6
J: TRBJ2-5
CDR3: ASSLFLVLVETQY

length: 13
V: TRBV2
J: TRBJ2-7
CDR3: ASSDVTSGFYEQY

length: 14
V: TRBV28
J: TRBJ1-5
CDR3: ASSLSRVRGNQPQH

length: 14
V: TRBV6-2/TRBV6-3
J: TRBJ1-5
CDR3: ASSEVTGVWNQPQH

length: 11
V: TRBV2
J: TRBJ2-4
CDR3: ASSGLVVGIQY

length: 12
V: TRBV6-4
J: TRBJ2-3
CDR3: ATKLWDRSDTQY

length: 10
V: TRBV25-1
J: TRBJ2-7
CDR3: ASSDRTYEQY

length: 10
V: TRBV7-2
J: TRBJ2-7
CDR3: ASSSFGGSQY

length: 12
V: TRBV7-9
J: TRBJ1-2
CDR3: ASSLDSGARGYT

length: 14
V: TRBV18
J: TRBJ1-1
CDR3: ASHKGQGAHRTEAF

length: 16
V: TRBV7-2
J: TRBJ2-2
CDR3: ASSSPQVAGGGTGELF

length: 12
V: TRBV5-1
J: TRBJ2-7
CDR3: ASSLEAASYEQY

length: 13
V: TRBV6-5
J: TRBJ1-5
CDR3: ASSYGDRPNQPQH

length: 11
V: TRBV30
J: TRBJ1-5
CDR3: AWSRQGGQPQH

length: 9
V: TRBV5-1
J: TRBJ1-1
CDR3: ASSQEAEAF

length: 14
V: TRBV28
J: TRBJ2-2
CDR3: ASSGTSPGSTGELF

length: 12
V: TRBV12-3/TRBV12-4
J: TRBJ1-1
CDR3: ASSSGQVKTEAF

length: 13
V: TRBV6-5
J: TRBJ2-5
CDR3: ASSLGDSPLETQY

length: 10
V: TRBV6-1
J: TRBJ2-3
CDR3: ASRRGPDTQY

length: 16
V: TRBV5-6
J: TRBJ2-7
CDR3: ASSFVHSGTSGSYEQY

length: 14
V: TRBV5-6
J: TRBJ2-3
CDR3: ASSFSGRDFTDTQY

length: 14
V: TRBV28
J: TRBJ1-1
CDR3: ASSLFPPLKNTEAF

length: 11
V: TRBV7-9
J: TRBJ1-4
CDR3: ASSPPPNEKLF

length: 14
V: TRBV2
J: TRBJ2-6
CDR3: ASSDRVTAGANVLT

length: 11
V: TRBV28
J: TRBJ1-1
CDR3: ASSRGNGHEAF

length: 14
V: TRBV6-8
J: TRBJ2-2
CDR3: ASRRSRGGVSGELF

length: 11
V: TRBV27
J: TRBJ2-7
CDR3: ASRRGTEYEQY

length: 13
V: TRBV9
J: TRBJ1-2
CDR3: ASSADLAGWRGYT

length: 14
V: TRBV27
J: TRBJ1-3
CDR3: ASSLLPLRHGNTIY

length: 13
V: TRBV7-7
J: TRBJ2-2
CDR3: ASSGTSGSGGELF

length: 12
V: TRBV4-3
J: TRBJ2-5
CDR3: ASSEEAYQETQY